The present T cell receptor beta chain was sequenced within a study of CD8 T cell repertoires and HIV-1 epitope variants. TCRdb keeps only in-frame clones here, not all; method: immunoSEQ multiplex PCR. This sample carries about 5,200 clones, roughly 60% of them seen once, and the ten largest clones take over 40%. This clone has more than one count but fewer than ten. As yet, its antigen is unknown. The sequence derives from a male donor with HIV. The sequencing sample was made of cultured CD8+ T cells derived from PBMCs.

CDR3 sequence: CASSFRRTGELFF. In nucleotides, the CDR3 is TGTGCCAGCAGCTTTAGAAGGACCGGGGAGCTGTTTTTT. The chain recombines TRBV11-3 with TRBJ2-2, with D unresolved. The germline V gene has CDR1 SGHNT and CDR2 YENEEA. V gave up 3 bases and J gave up 5 bases, with 7 bases separating them. The CDR3 loop spans 13 amino acids.